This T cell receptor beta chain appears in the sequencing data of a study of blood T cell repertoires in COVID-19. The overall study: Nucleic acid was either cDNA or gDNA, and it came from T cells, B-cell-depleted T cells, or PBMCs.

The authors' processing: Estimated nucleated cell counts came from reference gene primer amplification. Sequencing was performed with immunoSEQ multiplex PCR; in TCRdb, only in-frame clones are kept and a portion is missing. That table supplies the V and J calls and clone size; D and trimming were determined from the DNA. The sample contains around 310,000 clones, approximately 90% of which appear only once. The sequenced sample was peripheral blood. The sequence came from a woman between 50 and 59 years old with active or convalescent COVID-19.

In DNA form, the CDR3 reads TGTGCCAGCAGCGTCCAGCGGGGGAGCTCCTACGAGCAGTACTTC. Amino acid sequence: CASSVQRGSSYEQYF. This chain joins TRBV7-2 and TRBJ2-7; 8 positions agree with TRBD2. Losses at the gene ends were 5 bases for V and 0 bases for J; bases not matched to a gene: 6. The CDR3 spans 15 residues. The germline CDR1 and CDR2 sequences are SGHTA and FQGNSA.